This entry lists 32 T cell receptor beta chains sequenced from one sample in a study of T cells in Graves' hyperthyroidism and ophthalmopathy (dated by TCRdb to about 2019). Libraries were prepared through multiplex PCR. The sample was run on an Illumina HiSeq 2000. Amplification of TCR beta CDR3 regions was carried out from RNA transcripts. The TCR CDR3 was subjected to a first round of RT-PCR using the HTBI primer set and the Qiagen OneStep RT-PCR kit. TCRdb trimmed public reads at Q25 via fastp, called clones via MiXCR and kept in-frame beta chains. When rows share a CDR3 protein, they turn into one entry using the most common DNA and genes. The sample records about 570,000 distinct CDR3 sequences, around 45% of which are singletons. The ten top clones hold around 19% of the sample. The sample consisted of peripheral blood or thyroid tissue (not recorded which). These receptors were obtained from an adult woman with Graves' disease, either hyperthyroidism or ophthalmopathy (not recorded which).

This clonotype was recorded once. The rearrangement uses TRBV15 and TRBJ2-6, with 7 bases aligning to TRBD1. CDR3 length equals 18 residues. The germline V gene has CDR1 LNHNV and CDR2 YYDKDF (reference sequence). The trim removed 3 bases at V and 0 bases at J, leaving 8 bases unmatched. CDR3 nucleotides: TGTGCCACCAGCAGCCCCGGGACAGCTCACTCTGGGGCCAACGTCCTGACTTTC. Amino acids: CATSSPGTAHSGANVLTF.

This clonotype was seen ten or more times. The V call is TRBV12-3 or TRBV12-4, the J call TRBJ1-1; tentative D call: TRBD1 (5 bases). V was trimmed by 3 bases and J by 9 bases, leaving 14 bases between them. The CDR3 spans 13 residues. CDR3 nucleotides: TGTGCCAGCAGTTTCCGGGACCGCAATAAAGCTTTCTTT. Its protein product is CASSFRDRNKAFF.

This clonotype was seen ten or more times. The V call is TRBV29-1, the J call TRBJ2-7, with D perhaps matching TRBD2 (6 bases). The V gene lost 2 bases and the J gene lost 3 bases, with 14 bases spanning the gap. Per germline, CDR1 SQVTM and CDR2 ANQGSEA. This CDR3 has 14 amino acids. The CDR3 coding sequence is TGCAGCGTTGAATGGGCAGGGAGGAACTACGAGCAGTACTTC. It encodes CSVEWAGRNYEQYF.

The CDR3 DNA follows: TGTGCCAGCAGCCGCGACCCGTTTCCGGGCAATCAGCCCCAGCATTTT. Translated, it gives CASSRDPFPGNQPQHF. The V and J genes are TRBV7-2 and TRBJ1-5; D is uncertain. The CDR3 runs to 16 residues. Trimming left V 5 bases short and J 2 bases short, with 16 bases between. CDR1 and CDR2 from the germline V gene are SGHTA and FQGNSA.

The chain combines TRBV7-9 with TRBJ1-1; D possibly corresponds to TRBD1 (6 bases). The CDR3 runs to 15 residues. V lost 3 bases to trimming and J lost 3 bases, with 14 bases between them. Germline-derived CDR1 and CDR2 are SEHNR and FQNEAQ (reference sequence). CDR3 sequence (DNA): TGTGCCAGCAGCTTGAGACAGGCGTCGGACACTGAAGCTTTCTTT. As protein: CASSLRQASDTEAFF.

This clonotype was seen more than once but under ten times. V is TRBV10-3 and J is TRBJ2-7, with D possibly being TRBD1 (6 bases). In germline, CDR1 is ENHRY, CDR2 SYGVKD. The ends were cut back, 4 bases at V and 1 base at J, with 11 bases in the middle. The CDR3 totals 14 residues. CDR3 protein: CAISAGHESYEQYF. DNA of the CDR3: TGTGCCATCAGTGCGGGACACGAGTCCTACGAGCAGTACTTC.

This clonotype appeared many times. The rearrangement joins TRBV15 to TRBJ2-5; TRBD1 agrees at 8 bases. CDR1 and CDR2 (germline): LNHNV, YYDKDF (reference sequence). J gave up 2 bases and V 1 base, and 3 bases lay outside the gene matches. This CDR3 is built from 15 residues. CDR3 nucleotide sequence: TGTGCCACCAGCAGAGGGACAGGGCAACAAGAGACCCAGTACTTC. As protein: CATSRGTGQQETQYF. Combining the CDR3 with reference TRBV15 and TRBJ2-5 gives the whole variable domain DAMVIQNPRYQVTQFGKPVTLSCSQTLNHNVMYWYQQKSSQAPKLLFHYYDKDFNNEADTPDNFQSRRPNTSFCFLDIRSPGLGDTAMYLCATSRGTGQQETQYFGPGTRLLVL.

This clonotype was recorded at least ten times. J is TRBJ1-1 and V is TRBV7-9; D not resolved. The CDR3 is 12 residues long. The germline V gene has CDR1 SEHNR and CDR2 FQNEAQ (reference sequence). V was cut by 9 bases and J by 10 bases, with 18 bases left in between. The CDR3 spells CASQPTLDGAFF. CDR3 nucleotides: TGTGCCAGTCAACCCACCCTTGATGGAGCTTTCTTT.

The chain carries TRBV18 and TRBJ2-2, with D hard to call. The germline V gene encodes CDR1 KGHSH and CDR2 LQKENI. Trimming removed 2 bases at V and 1 base at J, with 5 bases between. The CDR3 is 14 residues long. The CDR3 sequence: CASSPVWNTGELFF. The DNA for the CDR3 is TGTGCCAGCTCACCAGTTTGGAACACCGGGGAGCTGTTTTTT.

This clonotype was recorded a few times. The rearrangement links TRBV20-1 to TRBJ1-1; D perhaps matches TRBD1 (6 bases). In germline, CDR1 is DFQATT, CDR2 SNEGSKA (reference sequence). There are 13 residues in the CDR3. Trimming removed 5 bases at V and 4 bases at J, with 14 bases between. The CDR3 loop is CSAYRVRGTEAFF. The CDR3 DNA reads as TGCAGTGCTTACAGGGTTCGGGGCACTGAAGCTTTCTTT.

The chain couples TRBV29-1 to TRBJ2-2; D not resolved. From germline, CDR1 is SQVTM and CDR2 ANQGSEA. V was cut by 8 bases and J by 5 bases, with 15 bases left in between. The CDR3 spans 13 residues. CDR3 in amino acids: CSSGELGTGELFF. For the CDR3, the DNA is TGCAGCTCCGGAGAGTTGGGAACCGGGGAGCTGTTTTTT.

Worth noting for this clonotype: The junction differs from germline at one of its ends, possibly a read error. The V call is TRBV6-5, the J call TRBJ1-1; no clear D. CDR1 is MNHEY and CDR2 is SVGAGI in the germline V gene. The CDR3 is 12 residues long. The CDR3 DNA is TGTGCCATCAGTGAGGGTCCGGCTGAAGCTTTCTTT. As protein: CAISEGPAEAFF.

The CDR3 region has the DNA TGTGCCAGCAGCTTTAGGATTGGGATTGGGGTCTACGTCCTGACTTTC. This sequence encodes CASSFRIGIGVYVLTF. The genes are TRBV7-2 and TRBJ2-6; the D is unclear. Germline assignment: CDR1 SGHTA and CDR2 FQGNSA. Trimming stripped 3 bases from V and 11 bases from J, with 20 bases between. The CDR3 spans 16 residues.

The chain joins TRBV7-9 to TRBJ1-6; 7 nucleotides match TRBD1. Germline values: CDR1 SEHNR, CDR2 FQNEAQ (reference sequence). This CDR3 has 18 amino acids. With 5 bases clipped from V and 6 bases from J, the junction kept 16 bases outside the gene matches. CDR3 sequence (DNA): TGTGCCAGCAGCGGTGGGACAGATCGCGGTCCGGTTAATTCACCCCTCCACTTT. Its translation is CASSGGTDRGPVNSPLHF. The entire variable domain, with the rest obtained from reference TRBV7-9 and TRBJ1-6, is as follows: DTGVSQNPRHKITKRGQNVTFRCDPISEHNRLYWYRQTLGQGPEFLTYFQNEAQLEKSRLLSDRFSAERPKGSFSTLEIQRTEQGDSAMYLCASSGGTDRGPVNSPLHFGNGTRLTVT.

This clonotype was seen just once. The chain has TRBV5-1 and TRBJ2-5; TRBD1 matches at 10 bases. In germline, CDR1 is SGHRS, CDR2 YFSETQ. J lost 1 base, V lost 4 bases, and 4 bases had no gene match. The CDR3 is made up of 15 amino acids. As DNA, the CDR3 is TGCGCCAGCAGCCCCGGGACAGGGGTCCAAGAGACCCAGTACTTC. Its translation is CASSPGTGVQETQYF.

With regard to this clonotype: One base away lies a much larger clone, so this may be a sequencing read error. The V and J genes are TRBV14 and TRBJ1-6; D call uncertain. Germline-derived CDR1 and CDR2 are SGHDN and FVKESK. The CDR3 runs to 14 residues. V was shortened by 1 base and J by 4 bases, with 5 bases between the two germline ends. The CDR3 DNA reads TGTGCCAGCAGCCAAGGACGGTATAATTCACCCCTCCACTTT. This encodes CASSQGRYNSPLHF.

The chain is built from TRBV27 and TRBJ2-7; the match to TRBD1 covers 10 bases. With 3 bases clipped from V and 4 bases from J, the junction kept 6 bases outside the gene matches. Germline values: CDR1 MNHEY, CDR2 SMNVEV (reference sequence). The CDR3 runs 15 residues. CDR3 loop: CASSFMTGGAYEQYF. As DNA, the CDR3 is TGTGCCAGCAGTTTTATGACAGGGGGCGCGTACGAGCAGTACTTC.

This sequence joins TRBV7-2 and TRBJ1-2; a weak D match, TRBD1 (6 bases). CDR3 length equals 14 residues. Trimming pared 5 bases from V and 4 bases from J, leaving 14 bases between. The germline V gene encodes CDR1 SGHTA and CDR2 FQGNSA. CDR3 amino acids: CASSTRDKSYGYTF. The CDR3 bases are TGTGCCAGCAGCACCCGGGACAAGTCCTATGGCTACACCTTC.

The chain employs TRBV19 and TRBJ2-6, with a tentative D call TRBD2 (6 bases). The length of the CDR3 is 16 residues. Germline-derived CDR1 and CDR2 are LNHDA and SQIVND (reference sequence). Between the trimmed V and J ends, which lost 7 bases and 0 bases, there was a span of 13 bases. CDR3 sequence (DNA): TGTGCCAGTACCCAAAGCGGGTACTCTGGGGCCAACGTCCTGACTTTC. The encoded protein is CASTQSGYSGANVLTF.

This clonotype is a singleton in its sample. This chain links TRBV9 with TRBJ2-5; 8 bases agree with TRBD2. V dropped 3 bases and J dropped 3; count of bases not matched to a gene: 7. CDR1 and CDR2 (germline): SGDLS, YYNGEE. The CDR3 consists of 15 residues. CDR3 sequence: CASSGSGTREETQYF. CDR3 nucleotides: TGTGCCAGCAGCGGCTCCGGGACTAGGGAAGAGACCCAGTACTTC.

The chain recombines TRBV11-2 with TRBJ1-1; tentative D call: TRBD1 (5 bases). CDR3 length: 16 amino acids. V lost 5 bases and J 0 bases, leaving 16 bases between the germline ends. The germline V gene encodes CDR1 SGHAT and CDR2 FQNNGV. The CDR3 reads CASSARQRSMNTEAFF. The CDR3 region has the DNA TGTGCCAGCAGCGCTCGACAGCGAAGCATGAACACTGAAGCTTTCTTT.

This clonotype occurred many times. The chain employs TRBV12-3 or TRBV12-4 and TRBJ2-2, with 8 bases fitting TRBD1. The CDR3 runs 16 residues. V dropped 8 bases and J dropped 5; count of bases not matched to a gene: 13. The CDR3, as DNA: TGTGCCAGCGGACTTACCCAGGGGGCTTATACCGGGGAGCTGTTTTTT. Amino acids: CASGLTQGAYTGELFF.

Concerning this clonotype itself: The CDR3 end shows no conserved phenylalanine or tryptophan, and so a read error is likely. The DNA is omitted, as the CDR3 cannot be located on it reliably, and the CDR3 follows TCRdb's listing. The rearrangement uses TRBV20-1 and TRBJ2-3; TRBD1 is taken as the D call from the table, unchecked against the DNA. The CDR3 has 8 residues if both end residues are counted. Per germline, CDR1 DFQATT and CDR2 SNEGSKA (reference sequence). The CDR3 loop is CSARGWDR.

The chain employs TRBV12-3 or TRBV12-4 and TRBJ1-1; D is ambiguous. Trimming left V 6 bases short and J 1 base short, with 12 bases between. The CDR3 loop spans 14 amino acids. CDR3 in DNA: TGTGCCAGCAGCCGGGGTTCGGCGAACACTGAAGCTTTCTTT. The encoded protein is CASSRGSANTEAFF.

This clonotype was seen repeatedly, ten times or more. The rearrangement links TRBV7-9 to TRBJ2-5; 9 nucleotides match TRBD1. The CDR3 has 17 residues. J gave up 1 base and V 2 bases, and 8 bases lay outside the gene matches. Germline assignment: CDR1 SEHNR and CDR2 FQNEAQ (reference sequence). CDR3 in DNA: TGTGCCAGCAGCTTAAGGACAGGGGAGGCCCTCCAAGAGACCCAGTACTTC. Encoded protein: CASSLRTGEALQETQYF.

Of note for this clonotype: Because the CDR3 is missing its conserved closing phenylalanine or tryptophan, this is likely a read error. It is unclear where the CDR3 begins or ends on the DNA, so no DNA is shown, and the CDR3 is as TCRdb lists it. The chain combines TRBV4-2 with TRBJ2-7; TRBD2, as called in the table, went unchecked against the DNA. Germline V lookup: CDR1 LGHNA, CDR2 YNFKEQ. Counting both end residues, the CDR3 totals 8 amino acids. CDR3 region: CASSQVAG.

V gene TRBV25-1 combines with J gene TRBJ1-6; 7 bases agree with TRBD1. J lost 8 bases, V lost 2 bases, and 0 bases had no gene match. Germline CDR1 and CDR2: MGHDK and SYGVNS. There are 13 residues in the CDR3. The CDR3 nucleotides read TGTGCCAGCAGTGAAGGGACAGATTCACCCCTCCACTTT. It encodes CASSEGTDSPLHF. Drawing the rest from reference TRBV25-1 and TRBJ1-6, the complete variable domain is EADIYQTPRYLVIGTGKKITLECSQTMGHDKMYWYQQDPGMELHLIHYSYGVNSTEKGDLSSESTVSRIRTEHFPLTLESARPSHTSQYLCASSEGTDSPLHFGNGTRLTVT.

This clonotype showed up many times. DNA for the CDR3: TGTGCCAGCACCCGGACCGACTATGGCTACACCTTC. It codes for CASTRTDYGYTF. The rearrangement uses TRBV6-6 and TRBJ1-2; unclear D gene. The V and J ends lost 7 bases and 3 bases respectively, with 9 bases between them. Per the germline V gene, CDR1 is MNHNY and CDR2 is SVGAGI (reference sequence). There are 12 residues in the CDR3.

The CDR3 sequence is CASSLAGVPEQYF. The CDR3 DNA sequence: TGTGCCAGCAGCTTAGCGGGCGTCCCGGAGCAGTACTTC. This chain links TRBV7-9 with TRBJ2-7; D call uncertain. The ends were cut back, 0 bases at V and 7 bases at J, with 10 bases in the middle. CDR1 and CDR2 (germline): SEHNR, FQNEAQ (reference sequence). The CDR3 length is 13 residues.

This clonotype was counted a few times. The J gene is TRBJ1-1, the V gene TRBV29-1; 8 bases are shared with TRBD1. Per germline, CDR1 SQVTM and CDR2 ANQGSEA. The CDR3 is 12 amino acids. The V segment lost 6 bases and the J segment 6 bases; nucleotides outside the gene matches: 6. CDR3 in DNA: TGCAGCGTGAGGACAGGGAGAGCTGAAGCTTTCTTT. The encoded protein is CSVRTGRAEAFF.

As regards this clonotype: A much bigger clone sits one base away, suggesting this may be a read error. The chain has TRBV28 and TRBJ2-7; D is unresolved. CDR3 length: 12 residues. Germline CDR1 MDHEN, CDR2 SYDVKM. CDR3 in DNA: TGTGCCAGCGGCTTCCTCTCCTACGGGCAGTACTTC. This encodes CASGFLSYGQYF.

Points on this clonotype: Its ends do not fully match the called genes, so a read error is possible. CDR3 sequence reads: CSVATGGTGNTTYF. CDR3 bases: TGCAGCGTTGCGACAGGGGGAACTGGAAACACCACATATTTT. The V call is TRBV29-1, the J call TRBJ1-3; 9 bases match TRBD1. The CDR3 is 14 residues long. Germline lookup yields CDR1 SQVTM and CDR2 ANQGSEA.